Included here is one T cell receptor beta chain sequence, with context. The data originate from a study of blood T cell repertoires in COVID-19. Looking at the study overall: There were acute and convalescent COVID-19 samples, and they came from the United States, Italy and Spain. Sample material is recorded as cDNA or gDNA derived from T cells, B-cell-depleted T cells, or PBMCs.

The germline gives CDR1 SGHDT, CDR2 YYEEEE. The CDR3 is made up of 15 amino acids. Trimming took off 0 bases at V and 7 bases at J, with 16 bases between the two ends. As handled by the study authors: From reference gene primer amplification, estimates of nucleated cell counts were derived. Assay: immunoSEQ multiplex PCR; the TCRdb copy retains only in-frame clones and omits some. V and J calls and clone size follow that table, whereas D and trimming were derived from the DNA. Altogether roughly 260,000 clones are present, 88% being singletons, with the ten largest covering 4%. Sequenced material: peripheral blood. The chain is built from TRBV5-6 and TRBJ1-1; no clear D. The receptor was isolated from a man between 60 and 75 years old who had recovered from COVID-19. The CDR3: CASSLDGVEVNEAFF. The CDR3 region has the DNA TGTGCCAGCAGCTTGGACGGGGTTGAGGTTAATGAAGCTTTCTTT.